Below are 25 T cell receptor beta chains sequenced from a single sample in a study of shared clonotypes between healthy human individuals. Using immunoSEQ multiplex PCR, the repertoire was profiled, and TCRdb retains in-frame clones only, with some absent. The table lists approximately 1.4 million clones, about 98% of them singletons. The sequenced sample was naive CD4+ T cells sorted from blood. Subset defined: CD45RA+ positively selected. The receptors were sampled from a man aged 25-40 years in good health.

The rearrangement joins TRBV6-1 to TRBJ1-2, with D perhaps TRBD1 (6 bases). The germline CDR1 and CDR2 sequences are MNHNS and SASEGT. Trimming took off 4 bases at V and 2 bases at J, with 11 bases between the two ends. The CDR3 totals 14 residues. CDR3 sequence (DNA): TGTGCCAGCAGTGCCGGGACAACAAACTATGGCTACACCTTC. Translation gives CASSAGTTNYGYTF.

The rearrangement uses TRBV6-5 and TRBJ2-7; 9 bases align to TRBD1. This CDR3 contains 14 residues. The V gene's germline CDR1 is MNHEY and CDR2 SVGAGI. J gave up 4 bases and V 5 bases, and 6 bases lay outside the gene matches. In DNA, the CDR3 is TGTGCCAGCAGTCAGTACAGGGGGCTATACGAGCAGTACTTC. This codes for CASSQYRGLYEQYF.

The CDR3 sequence: CASSWWGASTDTQYF. Here the CDR3 DNA reads TGTGCCAGCAGTTGGTGGGGTGCTAGCACAGATACGCAGTATTTT. The V and J genes are TRBV27 and TRBJ2-3; D ambiguous. CDR1 is MNHEY, CDR2 SMNVEV, per germline (reference sequence). The CDR3 extends over 15 amino acids. V lost 4 bases and J 0 bases, leaving 11 bases between the germline ends.

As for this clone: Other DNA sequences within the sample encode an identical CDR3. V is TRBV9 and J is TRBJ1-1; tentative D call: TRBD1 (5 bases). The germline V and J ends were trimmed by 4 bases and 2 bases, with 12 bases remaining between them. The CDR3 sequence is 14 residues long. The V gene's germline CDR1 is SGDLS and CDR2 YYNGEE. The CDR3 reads CASSPVGGNTEAFF. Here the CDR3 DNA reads TGTGCCAGCAGCCCCGTGGGGGGAAACACTGAAGCTTTCTTT.

CDR3: CASSLNSRGWDTQYF. CDR3 nucleotides: TGTGCCAGCAGCTTGAACTCCCGCGGCTGGGATACGCAGTATTTT. The V call is TRBV7-3, the J call TRBJ2-3; D is unresolved. Germline V lookup: CDR1 SGHTA, CDR2 FQGTGA. This CDR3 region has 15 residues. The ends were cut back, 3 bases at V and 6 bases at J, with 16 bases in the middle.

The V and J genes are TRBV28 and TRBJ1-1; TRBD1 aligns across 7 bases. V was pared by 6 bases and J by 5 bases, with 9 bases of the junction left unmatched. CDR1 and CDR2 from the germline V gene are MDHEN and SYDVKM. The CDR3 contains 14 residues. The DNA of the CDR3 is TGTGCCAGCAGATCCCCACAGGGGTATACTGAAGCTTTCTTT. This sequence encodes CASRSPQGYTEAFF.

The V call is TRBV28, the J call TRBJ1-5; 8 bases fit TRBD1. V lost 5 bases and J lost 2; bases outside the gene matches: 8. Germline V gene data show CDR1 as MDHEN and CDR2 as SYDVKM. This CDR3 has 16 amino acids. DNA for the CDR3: TGTGCCAGCAGTCCCACCAGGGGGCTCGGCAATCAGCCCCAGCATTTT. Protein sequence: CASSPTRGLGNQPQHF.

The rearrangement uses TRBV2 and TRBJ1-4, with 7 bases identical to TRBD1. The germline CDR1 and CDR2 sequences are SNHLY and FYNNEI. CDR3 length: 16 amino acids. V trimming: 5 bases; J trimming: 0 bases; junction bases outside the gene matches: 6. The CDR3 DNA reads TGTGCCAGCAGTAAGAACAGGGGACCAACTAATGAAAAACTGTTTTTT. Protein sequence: CASSKNRGPTNEKLFF.

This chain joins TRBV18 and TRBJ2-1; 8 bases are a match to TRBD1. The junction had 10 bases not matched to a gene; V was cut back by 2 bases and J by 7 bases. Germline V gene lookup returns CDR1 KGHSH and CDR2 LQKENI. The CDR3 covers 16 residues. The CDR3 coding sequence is TGTGCCAGCTCACCAAGGGACAGGAGGGGTTCGAATGAGCAGTTCTTC. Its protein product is CASSPRDRRGSNEQFF. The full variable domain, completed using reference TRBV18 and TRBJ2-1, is NAGVMQNPRHLVRRRGQEARLRCSPMKGHSHVYWYRQLPEEGLKFMVYLQKENIIDESGMPKERFSAEFPKEGPSILRIQQVVRGDSAAYFCASSPRDRRGSNEQFFGPGTRLTVL.

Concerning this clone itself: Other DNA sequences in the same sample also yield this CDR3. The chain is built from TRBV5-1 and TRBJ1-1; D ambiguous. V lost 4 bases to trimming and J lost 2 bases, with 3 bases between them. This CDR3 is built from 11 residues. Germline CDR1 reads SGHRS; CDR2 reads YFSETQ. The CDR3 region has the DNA TGCGCCAGCAGCCTTAACACTGAAGCTTTCTTT. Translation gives CASSLNTEAFF.

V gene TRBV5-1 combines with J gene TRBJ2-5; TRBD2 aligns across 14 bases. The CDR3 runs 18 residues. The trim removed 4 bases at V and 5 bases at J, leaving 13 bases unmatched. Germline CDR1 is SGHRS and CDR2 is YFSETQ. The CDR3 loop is CASSQMVGLAGVGETQYF. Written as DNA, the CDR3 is TGCGCCAGCAGCCAAATGGTGGGACTAGCGGGAGTTGGGGAGACCCAGTACTTC.

The CDR3 spells CASSQDDLAGGTNTGELFF. CDR3 DNA: TGCGCCAGCAGCCAAGATGATCTAGCGGGAGGGACCAACACCGGGGAGCTGTTTTTT. The chain has TRBV4-1 and TRBJ2-2; TRBD2 matches at 12 bases. There are 19 residues in the CDR3. Germline V gene data show CDR1 as MGHRA and CDR2 as YSYEKL. The J segment lost 2 bases and the V segment lost 0 bases, leaving 7 bases of the junction unmatched.

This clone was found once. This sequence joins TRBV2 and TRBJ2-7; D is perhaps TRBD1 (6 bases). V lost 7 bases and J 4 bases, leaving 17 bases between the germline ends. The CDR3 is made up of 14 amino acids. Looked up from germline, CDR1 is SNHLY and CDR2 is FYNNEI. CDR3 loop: CASKGNREKYEQYF. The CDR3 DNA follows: TGTGCCAGCAAGGGGAACAGGGAGAAATACGAGCAGTACTTC.

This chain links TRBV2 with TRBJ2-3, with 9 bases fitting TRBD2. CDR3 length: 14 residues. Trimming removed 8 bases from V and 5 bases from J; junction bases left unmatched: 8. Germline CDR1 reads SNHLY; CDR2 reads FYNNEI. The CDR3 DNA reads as TGTGCCAGCTTGGTAGCGGGAGTAGGAGATACGCAGTATTTT. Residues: CASLVAGVGDTQYF.

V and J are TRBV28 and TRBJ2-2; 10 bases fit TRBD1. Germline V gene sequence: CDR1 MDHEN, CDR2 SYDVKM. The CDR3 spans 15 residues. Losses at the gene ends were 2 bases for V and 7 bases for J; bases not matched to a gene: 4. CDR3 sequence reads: CASSLLGQGRGELFF. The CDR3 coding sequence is TGTGCCAGCAGTTTACTGGGACAGGGGCGCGGGGAGCTGTTTTTT.

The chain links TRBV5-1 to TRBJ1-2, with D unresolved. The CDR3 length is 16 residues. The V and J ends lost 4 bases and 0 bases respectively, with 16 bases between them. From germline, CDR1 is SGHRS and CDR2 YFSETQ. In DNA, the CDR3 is TGCGCCAGCAGCCCCGGAGGCCAGGTCGCTAACTATGGCTACACCTTC. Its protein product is CASSPGGQVANYGYTF.

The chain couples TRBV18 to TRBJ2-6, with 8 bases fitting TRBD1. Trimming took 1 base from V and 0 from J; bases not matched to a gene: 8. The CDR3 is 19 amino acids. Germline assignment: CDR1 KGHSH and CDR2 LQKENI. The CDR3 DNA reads TGTGCCAGCTCACCACTGGCCAGGGGGCTCTCCTCTGGGGCCAACGTCCTGACTTTC. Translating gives CASSPLARGLSSGANVLTF.

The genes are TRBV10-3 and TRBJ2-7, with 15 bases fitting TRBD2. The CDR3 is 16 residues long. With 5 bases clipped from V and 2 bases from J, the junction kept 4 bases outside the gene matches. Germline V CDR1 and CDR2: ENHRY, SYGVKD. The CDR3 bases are TGTGCCATCAGTTTTAGGACTAGCGGGAGGGCCTACGAGCAGTACTTC. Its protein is CAISFRTSGRAYEQYF.

The CDR3: CASGTLEYNEQFF. The CDR3 DNA reads TGTGCCAGCGGAACTCTAGAATACAATGAGCAGTTCTTC. J is TRBJ2-1 and V is TRBV27; no reliable D call. V was cut by 8 bases and J by 4 bases, with 12 bases left in between. CDR1 MNHEY and CDR2 SMNVEV come from the germline V gene (reference sequence). The CDR3 totals 13 residues.

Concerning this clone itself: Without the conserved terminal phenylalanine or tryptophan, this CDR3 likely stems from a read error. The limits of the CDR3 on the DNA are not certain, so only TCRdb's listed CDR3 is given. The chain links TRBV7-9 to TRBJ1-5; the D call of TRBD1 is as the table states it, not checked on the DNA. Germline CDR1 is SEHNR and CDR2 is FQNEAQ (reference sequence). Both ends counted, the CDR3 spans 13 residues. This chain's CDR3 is CASSSSSTGGLHR.

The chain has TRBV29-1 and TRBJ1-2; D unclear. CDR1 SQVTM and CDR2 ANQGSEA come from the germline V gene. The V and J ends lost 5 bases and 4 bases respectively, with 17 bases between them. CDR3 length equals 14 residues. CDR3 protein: CSVQPRKAGYGYTF. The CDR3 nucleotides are TGCAGCGTTCAACCGAGGAAGGCAGGCTATGGCTACACCTTC.

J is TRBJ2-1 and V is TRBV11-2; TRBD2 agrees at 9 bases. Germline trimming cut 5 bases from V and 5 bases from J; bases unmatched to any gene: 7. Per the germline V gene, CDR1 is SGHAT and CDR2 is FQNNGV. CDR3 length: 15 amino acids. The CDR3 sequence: CASSPGAGGDNEQFF. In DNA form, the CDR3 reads TGTGCCAGCAGCCCGGGGGCGGGAGGGGACAATGAGCAGTTCTTC. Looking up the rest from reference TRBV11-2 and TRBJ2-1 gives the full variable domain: EAGVAQSPRYKIIEKRQSVAFWCNPISGHATLYWYQQILGQGPKLLIQFQNNGVVDDSQLPKDRFSAERLKGVDSTLKIQPAKLEDSAVYLCASSPGAGGDNEQFFGPGTRLTVL.

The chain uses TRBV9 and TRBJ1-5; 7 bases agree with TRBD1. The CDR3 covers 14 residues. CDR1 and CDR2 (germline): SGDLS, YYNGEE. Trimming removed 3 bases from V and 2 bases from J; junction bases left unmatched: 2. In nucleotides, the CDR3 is TGTGCCAGCAGCGCCGACAGGGGCAATCAGCCCCAGCATTTT. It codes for CASSADRGNQPQHF.

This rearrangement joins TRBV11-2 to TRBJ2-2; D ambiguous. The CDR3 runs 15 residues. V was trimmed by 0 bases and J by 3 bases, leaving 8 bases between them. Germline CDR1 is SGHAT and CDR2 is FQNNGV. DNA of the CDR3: TGTGCCAGCAGCTTAGAGGGTATATACACCGGGGAGCTGTTTTTT. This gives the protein CASSLEGIYTGELFF.

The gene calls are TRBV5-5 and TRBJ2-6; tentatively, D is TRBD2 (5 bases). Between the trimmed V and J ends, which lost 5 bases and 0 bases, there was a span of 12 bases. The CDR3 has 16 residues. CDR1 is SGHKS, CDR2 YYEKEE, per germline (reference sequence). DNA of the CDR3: TGTGCCAGCAGACTGGGAGAGAGCTCTGGGGCCAACGTCCTGACTTTC. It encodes CASRLGESSGANVLTF.